The text below deals with one T cell receptor beta chain. The repertoire was sequenced with immunoSEQ multiplex PCR; TCRdb's copy has only in-frame clones and lacks some. This sample has roughly 200,000 clones, with about 86% found just once. This sample was taken from a study of blood T cell repertoires in COVID-19. The CDR3 contains 15 residues. CDR1 is SGHAT and CDR2 is FQNNGV in the germline V gene. V gave up 4 bases and J gave up 5 bases; unmatched junction bases: 7. Sequenced input: PBMCs or T cells enriched from blood (not recorded which). The chain recombines TRBV11-2 with TRBJ2-5, with 10 bases lining up with TRBD2. The source is a middle-aged woman in a cohort exposed to, infected with or recovered from COVID-19 (not recorded which). CDR3 coding DNA: TGTGCCAGCAGCTCTAGCGGGGGCTGGGGGGAGACCCAGTACTTC. Encoded protein: CASSSSGGWGETQYF.